This T cell receptor (beta chain) was recorded in a study of blood T cell repertoires in COVID-19. This clone was seen just once. Produced via immunoSEQ multiplex PCR; TCRdb's table is partial and in-frame only. The repertoire holds 30,000 to 50,000 clones, with over 80% as singletons. Sequencing used peripheral blood. The sequence came from a woman aged 25 to 39 in a cohort sampled during active COVID-19.

The CDR3 DNA follows: TGTGCCAGCAGTGAAAGGGGCCCGGACCGGACTAACAATGAGCAGTTCTTC. Residues: CASSERGPDRTNNEQFF. V usage is TRBV2 and J usage is TRBJ2-1; the D gene is possibly TRBD2 (6 bases). The germline gives CDR1 SNHLY, CDR2 FYNNEI. This CDR3 spans 17 amino acids. V lost 2 bases and J lost 5, with 19 bases in between.